The 16 T cell receptor beta chains reported below all come from one sample, sequenced in a study of T-cell memory formation after mild COVID-19. From the 5' RACE reads, TCRdb called clonotypes with MiXCR, one entry per CDR3 protein. The sample lists 350,000 to 450,000 distinct CDR3 sequences; about 24% were seen once. The sequencing sample was made of PBMCs or a T cell subset sorted from them (not recorded which). Every receptor here comes from an adult woman who had mild COVID-19 (a few samples of this study predate the infection). Cell type and time point are not known.

This chain links TRBV6-1 with TRBJ2-7; either TRBD1 or TRBD2 may fit D (6 bases each). The CDR3 totals 15 residues. Germline CDR1 reads MNHNS; CDR2 reads SASEGT. Trimming shortened V by 5 bases and J by 3 bases, and 17 bases separated the two germline ends. CDR3 sequence (DNA): TGTGCCAGCAGTTACCTCCTGGGGGGCCGCTACGAGCAGTACTTC. Translating gives CASSYLLGGRYEQYF.

This clonotype was counted a few times. The chain joins TRBV29-1 to TRBJ2-3; D may match TRBD1 or TRBD2 (6 bases each). V lost 1 base and J 3 bases, leaving 11 bases between the germline ends. The CDR3 is made up of 14 amino acids. CDR1 and CDR2 from the germline V gene are SQVTM and ANQGSEA. The CDR3 nucleotides are TGCAGCGTTGAAGTAGGGGGGCCAACAGATACGCAGTATTTT. It yields the protein CSVEVGGPTDTQYF.

The gene calls are TRBV3-1 and TRBJ1-2; D unclear. V was trimmed by 1 base and J by 5 bases, leaving 14 bases between them. CDR3 size: 15 residues. Germline V gene data show CDR1 as LGHDT and CDR2 as YNNKEL (reference sequence). For the CDR3, the DNA is TGTGCCAGCAGCCAAGTCAAGGAAAGGAGGTATGGCTACACCTTC. Protein sequence: CASSQVKERRYGYTF.

This clonotype was detected only a few times. The chain carries TRBV4-3 and TRBJ2-7, with D perhaps matching TRBD2 (7 bases). V was shortened by 1 base and J by 2 bases, with 18 bases between the two germline ends. This CDR3 has 17 residues. Germline loops: CDR1 LGHNA, CDR2 YSLEER. DNA of the CDR3: TGCGCCAGCAGCCAAGTCGGTTGGGGGGGGGCCGCCTACGAGCAGTACTTC. Amino acid sequence: CASSQVGWGGAAYEQYF.

This clonotype has more than one count but fewer than ten. The chain employs TRBV15 and TRBJ2-7, with 8 bases aligning to TRBD2. The J segment lost 1 base and the V segment lost 3 bases, leaving 5 bases of the junction unmatched. From germline, CDR1 is LNHNV and CDR2 YYDKDF (reference sequence). The CDR3 is made up of 15 amino acids. This CDR3 is CATSSSGNPSYEQYF. CDR3 sequence (DNA): TGTGCCACCAGCAGTAGCGGGAACCCATCCTACGAGCAGTACTTC.

This chain uses TRBV4-1 with TRBJ2-7, with 7 nucleotides matching TRBD1. Unmatched junction bases numbered 8, after V lost 8 bases and J lost 4 bases. From germline, CDR1 is MGHRA and CDR2 YSYEKL. The CDR3 is 13 amino acids. The CDR3 region has the DNA TGCGCCAGCGGATATACAGGGGAATACGAGCAGTACTTC. Protein sequence: CASGYTGEYEQYF.

This clonotype is a singleton in its sample. The rearrangement uses TRBV27 and TRBJ1-5, with a weak D call TRBD1 (5 bases). The CDR3 totals 15 residues. CDR1 and CDR2 (germline): MNHEY, SMNVEV (reference sequence). Trimming left V 5 bases short and J 2 bases short, with 13 bases between. Here the CDR3 DNA reads TGTGCCAGCAGTCAGGGAAGGTCGGGCAATCAGCCCCAGCATTTT. Its translation: CASSQGRSGNQPQHF.

This chain joins TRBV24-1 and TRBJ2-3; TRBD2 agrees at 9 bases. CDR3 size: 16 residues. After removal of 1 base from V and 5 bases from J, the junction contained 6 bases not matched to a gene. CDR1 and CDR2 (germline): KGHDR, SFDVKD. DNA of the CDR3: TGTGCCACCAGTGATTTCGTAGCGGGGGCGGGAGATACGCAGTATTTT. This translates into CATSDFVAGAGDTQYF.

The chain has TRBV7-6 and TRBJ1-3; D gene unclear. CDR3 length equals 15 residues. Trimming removed 1 base from V and 0 bases from J, with 7 bases in between. CDR1 is SGHVS and CDR2 is FNYEAQ in the germline V gene. CDR3 amino acids: CASSLDLNSGNTIYF. The CDR3 nucleotides read TGTGCCAGCAGCTTAGATCTGAACTCTGGAAACACCATATATTTT.

This clonotype showed up just a few times. J is TRBJ2-1 and V is TRBV6-5; the D is unclear. The V gene lost 2 bases and the J gene lost 0 bases, with 5 bases spanning the gap. The CDR3 spans 14 residues. In germline, CDR1 is MNHEY, CDR2 SVGAGI. CDR3 amino acids: CASSYSLSYNEQFF. The CDR3 DNA is TGTGCCAGCAGTTACAGCCTCTCCTACAATGAGCAGTTCTTC.

The chain combines TRBV7-3 with TRBJ2-2, with 8 bases matching TRBD2. The CDR3 length is 15 residues. Germline values: CDR1 SGHTA, CDR2 FQGTGA. V lost 4 bases, J lost 7 bases, and 8 bases stayed unmatched. The CDR3 loop reads CASSSTGTSLGELFF. In nucleotides, the CDR3 is TGTGCCAGCAGCTCAACCGGGACTAGTCTCGGGGAGCTGTTTTTT.

The CDR3 sequence: CASSREDRYTDTQYF. CDR3 nucleotide sequence: TGTGCCAGCTCACGAGAGGACAGGTACACAGATACGCAGTATTTT. This chain connects TRBV18 to TRBJ2-3; TRBD1 agrees at 7 bases. There are 15 residues in the CDR3. J was trimmed by 2 bases and V by 4 bases; bases with no gene match: 6. The germline V gene encodes CDR1 KGHSH and CDR2 LQKENI.

The sample holds a few counts of this clonotype. The chain combines TRBV4-1 with TRBJ2-7; the D is unclear. This CDR3 region has 15 residues. Per the germline V gene, CDR1 is MGHRA and CDR2 is YSYEKL. V lost 0 bases and J 3 bases, leaving 12 bases between the germline ends. The CDR3 here is CASSQEGGYYYEQYF. CDR3 DNA: TGCGCCAGCAGCCAAGAAGGTGGGTACTACTACGAGCAGTACTTC.

The V call is TRBV24-1, the J call TRBJ2-5, with D perhaps TRBD1 (7 bases). CDR3 length: 14 residues. The germline CDR1 and CDR2 sequences are KGHDR and SFDVKD. The germline V and J ends were trimmed by 5 bases and 2 bases, with 11 bases remaining between them. The CDR3 here is CATSGGDRQETQYF. CDR3 coding DNA: TGTGCCACCAGTGGGGGGGACAGACAAGAGACCCAGTACTTC.

The V gene is TRBV12-3 or TRBV12-4, the J gene TRBJ2-1, with 10 bases fitting TRBD2. This CDR3 region has 14 residues. With 7 bases clipped from V and 4 bases from J, the junction kept 4 bases outside the gene matches. CDR3 sequence (DNA): TGTGCCAGCATTAGCGGGGGGTATTACAATGAGCAGTTCTTC. Translated: CASISGGYYNEQFF.

This clonotype was counted only a few times. The rearrangement uses TRBV7-9 and TRBJ1-1, with TRBD1 matching over 8 bases. The V and J ends lost 0 bases and 2 bases, in that order; junction bases with no gene match: 5. This CDR3 contains 16 residues. Germline lookup yields CDR1 SEHNR and CDR2 FQNEAQ (reference sequence). The CDR3 DNA follows: TGTGCCAGCAGCTTAGCGCTAGGGACAGGAAACACTGAAGCTTTCTTT. Encoded protein: CASSLALGTGNTEAFF. The full variable domain, completed using reference TRBV7-9 and TRBJ1-1, is DTGVSQNPRHKITKRGQNVTFRCDPISEHNRLYWYRQTLGQGPEFLTYFQNEAQLEKSRLLSDRFSAERPKGSFSTLEIQRTEQGDSAMYLCASSLALGTGNTEAFFGQGTRLTVV.